One sample yielded the 13 T cell receptor beta chains listed below, sequenced in a study of CD8 T cells in ankylosing spondylitis. TCRdb redid the calling of the 5' RACE reads with MiXCR, one entry per CDR3 protein. The repertoire holds 90,000 to 120,000 distinct CDR3 sequences, about 25% seen once, with approximately 13% in the top ten. Sequencing input: synovial fluid, either unsorted or a sorted T cell fraction (not recorded which). Receptors were obtained from a male donor with ankylosing spondylitis.

The genes are TRBV5-1 and TRBJ2-3; 10 positions agree with TRBD1. Looked up from germline, CDR1 is SGHRS and CDR2 is YFSETQ. CDR3 size: 17 residues. The V and J ends lost 1 base and 6 bases, in that order; junction bases with no gene match: 11. CDR3 protein: CASSLSFGDRGSDTQYF. The DNA of the CDR3 is TGCGCCAGCAGCTTGAGTTTCGGGGACAGGGGATCGGATACGCAGTATTTT.

This chain joins TRBV7-6 and TRBJ2-7, with TRBD2 matching over 10 bases. From germline, CDR1 is SGHVS and CDR2 FNYEAQ. With 10 bases clipped from V and 6 bases from J, the junction kept 9 bases outside the gene matches. The CDR3 has 13 amino acids. Here the CDR3 DNA reads TGTGCCACCGGGACTAGCGAGCTCTCCGAGCAGTACTTC. This gives the protein CATGTSELSEQYF.

This clonotype was found a few times. The chain is built from TRBV4-1 and TRBJ1-2; 7 bases map to TRBD1. The CDR3 length is 13 residues. Germline V gives CDR1 MGHRA, CDR2 YSYEKL. V shed 6 bases, J shed 3 bases, and the junction held 4 bases outside the gene matches. The CDR3, as DNA: TGCGCCAGCAGTCGAGGACAGGACTATGGCTACACCTTC. Its protein product is CASSRGQDYGYTF.

This clonotype was observed a single time. The CDR3 loop is CASRPPAVSSYNEQFF. The CDR3 bases are TGTGCCAGCAGGCCTCCAGCGGTGAGCTCCTACAATGAGCAGTTCTTC. The chain employs TRBV12-3 or TRBV12-4 and TRBJ2-1, with a possible D match to TRBD2 (5 bases). Trimming took off 6 bases at V and 0 bases at J, with 15 bases between the two ends. The CDR3 is 16 residues long.

This chain links TRBV29-1 with TRBJ2-7; TRBD1 agrees at 9 bases. The CDR3 has 13 residues. Germline V gene data show CDR1 as SQVTM and CDR2 as ANQGSEA. V lost 6 bases and J lost 1; bases outside the gene matches: 4. CDR3 sequence reads: CSVDGQGSYEQYF. The DNA for the CDR3 is TGCAGCGTGGATGGACAGGGGTCCTACGAGCAGTACTTC.

In this sample, this clonotype turned up a few times. This chain joins TRBV20-1 and TRBJ2-5, with 12 positions matching TRBD2. Trimming at V came to 7 bases and at J to 0 bases, leaving 6 bases not matched to a gene. CDR3 size: 15 residues. Germline assignment: CDR1 DFQATT and CDR2 SNEGSKA (reference sequence). The CDR3 spells CSVLAGGSYQETQYF. The DNA of the CDR3 is TGCAGTGTTCTAGCGGGAGGGTCCTACCAAGAGACCCAGTACTTC.

A few counts support this clonotype. The genes are TRBV12-3 or TRBV12-4 and TRBJ2-1; TRBD2 matches 7 bases. Trimming cost V 5 bases and J 7 bases; bases outside gene matches: 11. The CDR3 extends over 15 amino acids. The chain's CDR3 is CASSPPGRASNEQFF. As DNA, the CDR3 is TGTGCCAGCAGTCCCCCAGGGAGGGCCAGTAATGAGCAGTTCTTC.

J is TRBJ2-1 and V is TRBV24-1, with D uncertain. The CDR3 has 13 amino acids. The V gene's germline CDR1 is KGHDR and CDR2 SFDVKD. V was shortened by 7 bases and J by 7 bases, with 13 bases between the two germline ends. The CDR3 is CATRATTVNEQFF. In nucleotides, the CDR3 is TGTGCCACCAGGGCAACTACCGTGAATGAGCAGTTCTTC.

This clonotype appeared many times. The rearrangement uses TRBV27 and TRBJ2-1; 13 bases are shared with TRBD2. The CDR3 runs to 15 residues. The ends lost 6 bases at V and 5 bases at J; junction bases unmatched: 4. The germline V gene has CDR1 MNHEY and CDR2 SMNVEV (reference sequence). The CDR3 here is CASSKLAGGNNEQFF. The DNA for the CDR3 is TGTGCCAGCAGCAAACTAGCGGGAGGGAACAATGAGCAGTTCTTC.

The chain combines TRBV28 with TRBJ2-7; D might be TRBD1 or TRBD2, each matching 5 bases. This CDR3 comprises 13 residues. Germline-derived CDR1 and CDR2 are MDHEN and SYDVKM. The germline V and J ends were trimmed by 11 bases and 0 bases, with 14 bases remaining between them. The CDR3 bases are TGTGCCGTTCGGGGCCCTAGCTCCTACGAGCAGTACTTC. Translated, it gives CAVRGPSSYEQYF.

This clonotype was seen only a few times. This chain uses TRBV28 with TRBJ2-2; 10 nucleotides line up with TRBD2. J gave up 3 bases and V 3 bases, and 1 base lay outside the gene matches. From germline, CDR1 is MDHEN and CDR2 SYDVKM. The CDR3 is 15 residues long. The CDR3 sequence: CASSFLAGDTGELFF. The CDR3 DNA is TGTGCCAGCAGTTTCCTAGCGGGAGACACCGGGGAGCTGTTTTTT.

The table lists this clonotype with a few counts. The chain is built from TRBV3-1 and TRBJ2-2; no clear D. CDR1 is LGHDT, CDR2 YNNKEL, per germline (reference sequence). The CDR3 length is 13 residues. V dropped 6 bases and J dropped 2 bases, with 7 bases sitting between them. CDR3 DNA sequence: TGTGCCAGCAGTTTCACTAACACCGGGGAGCTGTTTTTT. It yields the protein CASSFTNTGELFF.

The V and J genes are TRBV20-1 and TRBJ2-5, with 9 bases fitting TRBD2. J was trimmed by 5 bases and V by 3 bases; bases with no gene match: 10. From germline, CDR1 is DFQATT and CDR2 SNEGSKA (reference sequence). The CDR3 loop spans 15 amino acids. CDR3 sequence: CSASMTAGGGETQYF. The CDR3 DNA reads as TGCAGTGCTAGTATGACGGCGGGAGGGGGGGAGACCCAGTACTTC.